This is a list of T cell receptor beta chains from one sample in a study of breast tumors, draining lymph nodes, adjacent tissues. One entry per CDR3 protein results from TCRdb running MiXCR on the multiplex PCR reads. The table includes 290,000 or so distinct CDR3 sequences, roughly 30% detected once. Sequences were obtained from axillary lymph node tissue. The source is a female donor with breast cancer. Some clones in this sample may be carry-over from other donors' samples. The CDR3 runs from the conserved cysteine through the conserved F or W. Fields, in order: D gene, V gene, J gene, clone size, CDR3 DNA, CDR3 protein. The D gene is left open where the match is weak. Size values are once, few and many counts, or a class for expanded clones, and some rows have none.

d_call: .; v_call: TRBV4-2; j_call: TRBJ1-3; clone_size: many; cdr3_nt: TGTGCCAGCAGCCAATGGAGTTCTGGAAACACCATATATTTT; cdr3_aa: CASSQWSSGNTIYF
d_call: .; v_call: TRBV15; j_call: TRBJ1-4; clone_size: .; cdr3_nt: TGTGCCACCAGCAGTGGACAGACTAATGAAAAACTGTTTTTT; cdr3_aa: CATSSGQTNEKLFF
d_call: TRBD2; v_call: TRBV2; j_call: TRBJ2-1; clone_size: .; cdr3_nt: TGTGCCAGCAGTGATCCACCCTCTAGCGGGATGTACAATGAGCAGTTATTC; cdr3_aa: CASSDPPSSGMYNEQLF
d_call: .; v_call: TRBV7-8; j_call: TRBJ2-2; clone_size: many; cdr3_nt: TGTGCCAGCAGCTTAAAGGGAACCGGGGAGCTGTTTTTT; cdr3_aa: CASSLKGTGELFF
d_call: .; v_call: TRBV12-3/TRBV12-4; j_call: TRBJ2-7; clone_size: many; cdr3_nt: TGTGCCAGCAGCGACCAGCCAGCGCTAGCCTACGAGCAGTACTTC; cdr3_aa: CASSDQPALAYEQYF
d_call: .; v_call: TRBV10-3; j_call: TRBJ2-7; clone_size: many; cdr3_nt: TGTGCCACTCTCGCGGGGAGCTCCTACGAGCAGTACTTC; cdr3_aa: CATLAGSSYEQYF
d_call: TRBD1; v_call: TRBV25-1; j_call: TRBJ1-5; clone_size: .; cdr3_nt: TGTGCCTGCAGTGCCAGGACAGGCCTCAATCAGCCCCAGCATTTT; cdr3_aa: CACSARTGLNQPQHF
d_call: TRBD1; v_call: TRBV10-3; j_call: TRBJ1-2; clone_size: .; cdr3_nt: TGTGCCATCAGTGTGGGACAGCCTAACTATGGCTACACCTTC; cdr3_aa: CAISVGQPNYGYTF
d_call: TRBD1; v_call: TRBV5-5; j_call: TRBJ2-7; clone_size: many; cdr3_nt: TGTGCCAGCAGCTACCGGGACAGCTCCTACGAGCAGTACTTC; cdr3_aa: CASSYRDSSYEQYF
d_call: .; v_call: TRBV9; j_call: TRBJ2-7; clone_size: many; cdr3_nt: TGTGCCAGCAGCGTAGATGGCAGCTCCTACGAGCAGTACTTC; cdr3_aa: CASSVDGSSYEQYF
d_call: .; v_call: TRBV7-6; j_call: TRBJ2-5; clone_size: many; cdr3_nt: TGTGCCAGCAGCTTAGCGATTGGAGAGACCCAGTACTTC; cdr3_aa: CASSLAIGETQYF
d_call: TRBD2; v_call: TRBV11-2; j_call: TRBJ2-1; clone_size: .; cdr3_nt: TGTGCCAGCAGCCCTAGCGGGAACTACAATGAGCAGCTCTTC; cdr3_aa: CASSPSGNYNEQLF
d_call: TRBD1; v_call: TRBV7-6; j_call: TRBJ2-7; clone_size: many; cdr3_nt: TGTGCCAGCAGCTTAGACGATTGGGGACAGGGCATGTACGAGCAGTACTTC; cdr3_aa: CASSLDDWGQGMYEQYF
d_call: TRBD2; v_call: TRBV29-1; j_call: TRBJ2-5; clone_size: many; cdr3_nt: TGCAGCGTTACGAGGCTAGCGGTTCAAGAGACCCAGTACTTC; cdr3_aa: CSVTRLAVQETQYF
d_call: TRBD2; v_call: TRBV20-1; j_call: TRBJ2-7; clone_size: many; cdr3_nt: TGCAGTGCTAGCCCCCCAAGCGGGGGACACTACGAGCAGTACTTC; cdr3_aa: CSASPPSGGHYEQYF
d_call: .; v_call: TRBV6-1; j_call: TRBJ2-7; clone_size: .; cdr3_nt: TGTGCCAGCAGTGAACAACCAACAATTAAGGGCTACGAGCAGTACTTC; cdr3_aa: CASSEQPTIKGYEQYF
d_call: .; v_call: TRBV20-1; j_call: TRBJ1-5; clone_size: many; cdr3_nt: TGCAGTGTGAGGGATTTTAGCAATCAGCCCCAGCATTTT; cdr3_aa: CSVRDFSNQPQHF
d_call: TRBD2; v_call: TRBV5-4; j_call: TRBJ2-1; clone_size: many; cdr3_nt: TGTGCCAGCAGCTTGGCCCGAGCGGGGTCTAATGAGCAGTTCTTC; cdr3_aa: CASSLARAGSNEQFF
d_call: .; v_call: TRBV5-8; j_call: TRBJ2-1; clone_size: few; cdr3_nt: TGTGCCAGCAGCGCATCTACTATTTTTGAGCAGTTCTTC; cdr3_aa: CASSASTIFEQFF
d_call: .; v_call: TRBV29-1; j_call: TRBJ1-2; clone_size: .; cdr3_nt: TGCAGCGTCCTGACAGGCGGCTACACCTTC; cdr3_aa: CSVLTGGYTF
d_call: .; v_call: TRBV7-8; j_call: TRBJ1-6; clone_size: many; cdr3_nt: TGTGCCAGCAGCTTAGGTCTTTCACCCCTCCACTTT; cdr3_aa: CASSLGLSPLHF
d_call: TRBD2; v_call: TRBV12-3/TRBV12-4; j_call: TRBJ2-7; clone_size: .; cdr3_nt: TGTGCCAGCAGCCCGGGACTAGCGGGACTTGAGCAGTACTTC; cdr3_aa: CASSPGLAGLEQYF
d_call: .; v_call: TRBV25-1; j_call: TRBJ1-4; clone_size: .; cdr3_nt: TGTGCTAGTTCTACCGGGACTACAGAAAAACTGTTTTTT; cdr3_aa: CASSTGTTEKLFF
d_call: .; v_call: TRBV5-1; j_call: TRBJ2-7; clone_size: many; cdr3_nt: TGCGCCAGCAGAACGGGGCCAGTCCGCACAACCTACGAGCAGTACTTC; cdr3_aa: CASRTGPVRTTYEQYF
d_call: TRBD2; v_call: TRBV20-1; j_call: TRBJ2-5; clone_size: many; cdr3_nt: TGCAGTGCTAGACCACCCAAGGGGGAAGCGGGAGGGGGGTACTTC; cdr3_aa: CSARPPKGEAGGGYF